The clone carrying this TCR beta chain was detected once. As yet, its antigen is unknown. Over several immunoSEQ plates, each subset's genomic DNA was distributed in even portions. Profiled with immunoSEQ multiplex PCR; TCRdb holds only in-frame clones, not every one. The sample yields millions of clones, approximately 95% seen once. This sample was included in a study of shared clonotypes between healthy human individuals. Study-wide results and caveats: Memory subsets generally showed lower estimated richness than naive subsets.

The sequenced material came from naive CD4+ T cells sorted from blood. Subset described: CD45RA+ positively selected. The sequence derives from a man aged 18 to 29 in good health.

The CDR3 protein is CASSFSGSGETQYF. CDR3 sequence (DNA): TGTGCCAGCAGCTTTAGCGGGAGCGGAGAGACCCAGTACTTC. This sequence joins TRBV7-2 and TRBJ2-5; 9 bases line up with TRBD2. Per the germline V gene, CDR1 is SGHTA and CDR2 is FQGNSA. CDR3 size: 14 residues. With V trimmed by 3 bases and J by 4 bases, 3 bases remained unmatched.